This T cell receptor beta chain came from a study of blood T cell repertoires in COVID-19. Study background: Acute and convalescent COVID-19 specimens originated in the United States, Italy and Spain. Sample material is recorded as cDNA or gDNA derived from T cells, B-cell-depleted T cells, or PBMCs.

CDR1 and CDR2 (germline): SQVTM, ANQGSEA. V shed 6 bases, J shed 2 bases, and the junction held 7 bases outside the gene matches. CDR3 length: 14 residues. As handled by the study authors: Reference gene primers were amplified, and this amplification served to estimate nucleated cell counts. Here immunoSEQ multiplex PCR was the method, and the copy in TCRdb shows in-frame clones only, minus some. D and trimming were read from the DNA, whereas the V and J calls and clone size are those reported in that table. The sample yields fewer than 300,000 clones, around 86% seen once. The sequence came from a woman in her sixties with active or convalescent COVID-19. The chain links TRBV29-1 to TRBJ2-3, with 8 bases aligning to TRBD2. Sequencing input: peripheral blood. This chain's CDR3 is CSVGGGLNTDTQYF. CDR3 DNA: TGCAGCGTAGGCGGGGGGTTAAACACAGATACGCAGTATTTT.